The clone carrying this T cell receptor beta chain has only a few counts. Its antigen remains unidentified. The investigators reverse transcribed all of the isolated RNA, so they sequenced expressed TCRB transcripts. Here immunoSEQ multiplex PCR was the method, and the copy in TCRdb shows in-frame clones only, minus some. The table records around 140,000 clones, roughly 10% of them present only once. This sample is part of a study of beta chain features in type 1 diabetes. Sorting that relied on CD45RO/CCR7/CD25/CD127/CD95/CD27 yielded CD4+ naive, central memory, regulatory and stem cell-like memory cells. Over 95% purity was reached by all sorted populations. Broader study findings: Moderately but significantly shorter TCRB CDR3s were found in Type 1 diabetes patients in all four CD4+ subsets. Possibly, sequencing cDNA over-represented cells that had high TCR expression levels.

Specimen: central memory CD4+ T cells from blood. This TCR derives from a man younger than 40 with type 1 diabetes.

The CDR3 sequence: CASSGTGAYEQYF. CDR3 nucleotide sequence: TGTGCCAGCTCCGGGACAGGCGCCTACGAGCAGTACTTC. The rearrangement links TRBV28 to TRBJ2-7, with TRBD1 identical over 8 bases. J gave up 2 bases and V 8 bases, and 5 bases lay outside the gene matches. CDR3 length: 13 residues. Germline assignment: CDR1 MDHEN and CDR2 SYDVKM. The full variable domain, in which reference TRBV28 and TRBJ2-7 provide the parts outside the CDR3, is DVKVTQSSRYLVKRTGEKVFLECVQDMDHENMFWYRQDPGLGLRLIYFSYDVKMKEKGDIPEGYSVSREKKERFSLILESASTNQTSMYLCASSGTGAYEQYFGPGTRLTVT.